The entry that follows covers one T cell receptor beta chain sequence. This sample was included in a study of T cell changes during pregnancy in multiple sclerosis. The repertoire was sequenced with immunoSEQ multiplex PCR; TCRdb's copy has only in-frame clones and lacks some. The sample has 83,000 or so clones; about 93% are singletons. CDR1 SGHNT and CDR2 YYREEE come from the germline V gene (reference sequence). The CDR3 loop spans 15 amino acids. The ends lost 2 bases at V and 6 bases at J; junction bases unmatched: 7. This specimen was peripheral blood, taken after pregnancy. The clonotype originates from a female donor in good health, enrolled as a control in a pregnancy study. The V call is TRBV5-4, the J call TRBJ2-3, with 9 bases that match TRBD1. The CDR3 region has the DNA TGTGCCAGCAGCTTTCCGGGACAGGGTGGGGATACGCAGTATTTT. This encodes CASSFPGQGGDTQYF.